The T cell receptor beta chain described here comes from a study of T cell responses to AZD1222 COVID-19 vaccine. Sequenced by immunoSEQ multiplex PCR; TCRdb stores in-frame clones only, minus some. The sample carries about 70,000 clones, roughly 85% recorded once. This CDR3 spans 14 amino acids. The V end was cut by 8 bases, the J end by 0 bases, with 12 bases between. The germline CDR1 and CDR2 sequences are MDHEN and SYDVKM. The specimen comprised peripheral blood, sampled 28 days after the second AZD1222 dose. The V gene is TRBV28, the J gene TRBJ2-3; D is undetermined. This clonotype was obtained from an adult who received the AZD1222 COVID-19 vaccine. The chain's CDR3 is CASRSVQSTDTQYF. CDR3 DNA: TGTGCCAGCCGTTCGGTCCAAAGCACAGATACGCAGTATTTT.